These T cell receptor beta chains were read from a single sample in a study of blood T cells in healthy people across ages. TCRdb used MiXCR to reprocess the 5' RACE reads, holding one entry per CDR3 protein. The top ten clones hold roughly 24% of a sample with around 1,900,000 distinct CDR3 sequences, roughly two fifths of them seen once. Sequenced material: blood. Source of these receptors: a human donor in good health. Each CDR3 is given without its conserved first and last residue. Fields, in order: J gene, V gene, CDR3 length, CDR3 protein.

TRBJ2-7 | TRBV5-5 | 12 | ASSTQHAANEQY
TRBJ2-1 | TRBV4-3 | 13 | ASSPHSGSYNEQF
TRBJ2-1 | TRBV7-9 | 12 | ATRGDRGIDEQF
TRBJ2-5 | TRBV14 | 14 | ASSLNPSGVDETQY
TRBJ1-1 | TRBV5-1 | 13 | ASSFSGATGTEAF
TRBJ2-1 | TRBV4-1 | 15 | ASSQDQSGDSYNEQF
TRBJ1-1 | TRBV6-1 | 11 | ASTDRLDTEAF
TRBJ2-1 | TRBV24-1 | 10 | ATSGLYNEQF
TRBJ1-1 | TRBV7-9 | 10 | ASSHRADEAF
- | TRBV28 | 13 | ASNSHRGLLKTQY
TRBJ1-4 | TRBV11-2 | 13 | ASSTRVGVNEKLF
TRBJ1-5 | TRBV6-2/TRBV6-3 | 13 | ASSYSDRAYQPQH
TRBJ2-1 | TRBV4-2 | 15 | ASSQEELAGSYNEQF
TRBJ2-7 | TRBV3-1 | 13 | ASSQDTREGYEQY
TRBJ2-1 | TRBV28 | 13 | ASSRGERNINEQF
TRBJ2-6 | TRBV9 | 15 | ASSVADSPSGANVLT
TRBJ2-5 | TRBV3-1 | 12 | ASTNTGAKETQY
TRBJ1-5 | TRBV20-1 | 11 | SARQANNQPQH
TRBJ1-5 | TRBV11-2 | 14 | ASSLGGSGLNQPQH
TRBJ2-4 | TRBV4-2 | 13 | ASSQDGGRKNIQY
TRBJ2-7 | TRBV20-1 | 10 | SATGNNYEQY
TRBJ2-3 | TRBV9 | 13 | ASSAPVAGGDTQY
TRBJ1-1 | TRBV9 | 11 | ASSVDRYTEAF
TRBJ2-1 | TRBV7-2 | 13 | ASTERTSLNNEQF
TRBJ2-3 | TRBV20-1 | 11 | SAEPGGTDTQY
TRBJ1-6 | TRBV5-1 | 12 | ASSLRDQDSPLH
TRBJ1-1 | TRBV7-3 | 11 | ASSRVQNTEAF
TRBJ2-2 | TRBV5-1 | 13 | ASSLGTVLPGELF
TRBJ2-5 | TRBV20-1 | 13 | SAFGAGLSSGKQY
- | TRBV7-9 | 13 | ASSTRQGQVHEQY
TRBJ2-7 | TRBV27 | 11 | ASRPGTDSEQY
TRBJ2-1 | TRBV10-3 | 16 | AISERGLGDRAYNEQF
TRBJ1-2 | TRBV15 | 14 | ATSRDKGVGSGGYT
TRBJ2-3 | TRBV4-3 | 12 | ASSPKRGPDTQY
TRBJ1-1 | TRBV7-9 | 11 | ASSEGWGSEAF
TRBJ1-1 | TRBV12-3/TRBV12-4 | 9 | ASRFNTEAF
TRBJ2-4 | TRBV6-2/TRBV6-3 | 16 | ASSYLASGGFYPNIQY
TRBJ2-7 | TRBV12-5 | 13 | ASGAGGADGDEQY
TRBJ2-3 | TRBV12-3/TRBV12-4 | 14 | ASIPGRGAGTDTQY
TRBJ1-5 | TRBV24-1 | 15 | ATSDSRGQGSNQPQH
TRBJ2-1 | TRBV29-1 | 9 | SGAWGNEQF
TRBJ2-7 | TRBV7-9 | 13 | ASSYPQISSYEQY
TRBJ2-1 | TRBV12-3/TRBV12-4 | 14 | ASSFAGPLFYNEQF
TRBJ1-2 | TRBV4-3 | 12 | ASSHNRDSGGYT
TRBJ2-7 | TRBV4-3 | 12 | ASSPFVRGYEQY
TRBJ2-1 | TRBV12-3/TRBV12-4 | 13 | ASNVKGSGGGEQF
TRBJ1-4 | TRBV29-1 | 13 | SVEDLTGGGEKLF
TRBJ1-2 | TRBV5-6 | 13 | ASSSYRGTFYGYT
TRBJ2-3 | TRBV20-1 | 13 | SARYSGISTDTQY